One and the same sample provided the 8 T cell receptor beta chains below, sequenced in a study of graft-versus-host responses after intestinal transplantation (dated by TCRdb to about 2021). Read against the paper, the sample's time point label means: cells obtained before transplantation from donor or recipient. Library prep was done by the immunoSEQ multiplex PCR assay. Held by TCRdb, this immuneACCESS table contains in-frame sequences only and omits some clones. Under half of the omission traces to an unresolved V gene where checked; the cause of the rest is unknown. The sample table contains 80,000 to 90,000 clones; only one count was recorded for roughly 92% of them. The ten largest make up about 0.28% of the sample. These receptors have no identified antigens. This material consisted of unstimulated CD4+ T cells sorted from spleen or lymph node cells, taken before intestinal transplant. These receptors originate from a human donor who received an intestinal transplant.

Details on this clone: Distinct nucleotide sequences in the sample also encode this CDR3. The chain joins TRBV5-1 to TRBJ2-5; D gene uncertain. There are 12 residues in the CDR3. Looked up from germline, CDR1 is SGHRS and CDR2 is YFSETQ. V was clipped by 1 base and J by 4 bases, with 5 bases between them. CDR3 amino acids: CASSLNGETQYF. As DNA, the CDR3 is TGCGCCAGCAGCTTGAACGGAGAGACCCAGTACTTC.

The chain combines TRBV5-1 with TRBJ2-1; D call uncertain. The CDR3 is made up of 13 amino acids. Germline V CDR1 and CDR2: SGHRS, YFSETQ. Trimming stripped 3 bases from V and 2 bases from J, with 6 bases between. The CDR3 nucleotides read TGCGCCAGCAGCTCTGGGACCTACAATGAGCAGTTCTTC. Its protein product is CASSSGTYNEQFF. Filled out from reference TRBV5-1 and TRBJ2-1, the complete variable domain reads KAGVTQTPRYLIKTRGQQVTLSCSPISGHRSVSWYQQTPGQGLQFLFEYFSETQRNKGNFPGRFSGRQFSNSRSEMNVSTLELGDSALYLCASSSGTYNEQFFGPGTRLTVL.

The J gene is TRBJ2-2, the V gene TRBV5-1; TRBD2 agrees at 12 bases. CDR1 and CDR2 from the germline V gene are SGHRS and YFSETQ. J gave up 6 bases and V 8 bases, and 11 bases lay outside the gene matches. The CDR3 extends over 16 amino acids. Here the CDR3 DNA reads TGCGCCAGACGACGACTAGCGGGAGCATCGTCCGGGGAGCTGTTTTTT. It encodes CARRRLAGASSGELFF.

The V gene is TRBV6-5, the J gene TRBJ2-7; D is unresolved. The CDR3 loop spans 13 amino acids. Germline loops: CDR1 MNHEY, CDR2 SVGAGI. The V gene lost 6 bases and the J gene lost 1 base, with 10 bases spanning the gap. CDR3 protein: CASSRTASYEQYF. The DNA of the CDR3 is TGTGCCAGCAGCCGGACGGCTTCCTACGAGCAGTACTTC.

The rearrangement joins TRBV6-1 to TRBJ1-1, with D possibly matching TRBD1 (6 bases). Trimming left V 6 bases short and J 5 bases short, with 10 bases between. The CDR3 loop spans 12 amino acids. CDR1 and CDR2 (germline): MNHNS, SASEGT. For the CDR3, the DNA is TGTGCCAGCAGAAGGGGGTGGACTGAAGCTTTCTTT. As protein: CASRRGWTEAFF.

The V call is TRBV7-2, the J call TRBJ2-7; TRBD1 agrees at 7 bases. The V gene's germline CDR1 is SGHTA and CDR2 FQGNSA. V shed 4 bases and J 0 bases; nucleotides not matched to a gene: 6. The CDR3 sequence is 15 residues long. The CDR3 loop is CASSSRTGASYEQYF. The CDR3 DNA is TGTGCCAGCAGCTCACGGACAGGAGCCTCCTACGAGCAGTACTTC.

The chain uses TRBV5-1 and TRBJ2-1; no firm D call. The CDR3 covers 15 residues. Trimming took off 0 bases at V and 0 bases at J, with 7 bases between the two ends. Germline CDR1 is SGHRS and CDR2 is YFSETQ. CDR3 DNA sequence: TGCGCCAGCAGCTTGGGGTATGCCTCCTACAATGAGCAGTTCTTC. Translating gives CASSLGYASYNEQFF.

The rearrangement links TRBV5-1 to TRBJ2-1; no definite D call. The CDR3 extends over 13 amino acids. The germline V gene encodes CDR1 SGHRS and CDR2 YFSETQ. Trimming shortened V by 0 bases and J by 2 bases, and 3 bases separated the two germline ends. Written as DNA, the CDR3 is TGCGCCAGCAGCTTGGACGCCTACAATGAGCAGTTCTTC. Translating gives CASSLDAYNEQFF.